Presented here are 2 T cell receptor beta chains from one specimen sequenced in a study of PD-1 blockade in classical Hodgkin lymphoma. Generated by immunoSEQ multiplex PCR, the TCRdb table keeps only in-frame clones and is missing some. The profile shows approximately 11,000 clones, about 71% of them singletons. Each patient's relapse followed autologous stem cell transplantation, and brentuximab vedotin exposure varied. Sequenced here: peripheral blood mononuclear cells (PBMCs), sampled at baseline. These receptor sequences come from a human donor with classical Hodgkin lymphoma.

Turning to this clone: An end of the junction does not agree with germline; a read error may underlie this. J is TRBJ2-3 and V is TRBV4-3; 10 nucleotides agree with TRBD2. This CDR3 region has 14 residues. From germline, CDR1 is LGHNA and CDR2 YSLEER. CDR3 DNA: TGCGCCAGCAGCCACGCAAGAAGCGGGGGGGCCTTAGATTTT. Residues: CASSHARSGGALDF.

The chain employs TRBV28 and TRBJ2-1; D gene ambiguous. V lost 10 bases, J lost 7 bases, and 11 bases lay in between. CDR1 and CDR2 (germline): MDHEN, SYDVKM. This CDR3 has 11 residues. CDR3 coding DNA: TGTGCCATCCGAAGGCAAAATGAGCAGTTCTTC. Protein sequence: CAIRRQNEQFF.